The 21 T cell receptor beta chains below all came from one sample that was sequenced in a study of Ad26.COV2.S vaccination and SARS-CoV-2 variants. The repertoire was sequenced with immunoSEQ multiplex PCR; TCRdb's copy has only in-frame clones and lacks some. The sample includes 350,000 to 400,000 clones, about 88% of them seen just once. Treatment denoted: about 20 received Ad26.COV2.S at low or high dose, single or two shots; about 5 received placebo; per-sample allocation not given. Specimens were obtained on day 63 following the first vaccine or placebo injection. This material consisted of peripheral blood, taken in a trial of Ad26.COV2.S vaccine versus placebo. The receptor set was obtained from a person aged 18-60 years who received the Ad26.COV2.S COVID-19 vaccine or a placebo.

The chain recombines TRBV19 with TRBJ1-1, with D perhaps TRBD1 (5 bases). V was pared by 4 bases and J by 3 bases, with 21 bases between. The CDR3 loop spans 17 amino acids. Germline CDR1 is LNHDA and CDR2 is SQIVND (reference sequence). The CDR3: CASSSPREGHVDTEAFF. The CDR3 DNA reads TGTGCCAGTAGTAGTCCTCGGGAAGGACACGTCGACACTGAAGCTTTCTTT.

The genes are TRBV1 and TRBJ1-5. TRBV1 is shown as a pseudogene. The CDR3 is made up of 17 amino acids. The CDR3 region is CTSSPNLGTDSNQPQHF. CDR3 bases: TGCACCAGCAGCCCCAACCTAGGTACGGATAGCAATCAGCCCCAGCATTTT.

The V call is TRBV4-1, the J call TRBJ2-6, with 9 bases matching TRBD1. There are 18 residues in the CDR3. From germline, CDR1 is MGHRA and CDR2 YSYEKL. V trimming: 4 bases; J trimming: 4 bases; junction bases outside the gene matches: 11. CDR3 protein: CASSLSGQGLTGANVLTF. CDR3 nucleotides: TGCGCCAGCAGCCTAAGCGGACAGGGGCTTACCGGGGCCAACGTCCTGACTTTC.

V and J are TRBV5-1 and TRBJ1-1, with a weak D call TRBD1 (6 bases). Per the germline V gene, CDR1 is SGHRS and CDR2 is YFSETQ. The germline V and J ends were trimmed by 4 bases and 0 bases, with 7 bases remaining between them. The CDR3 has 13 amino acids. CDR3 sequence (DNA): TGCGCCAGCAGCGGACAGTTGAACACTGAAGCTTTCTTT. It is translated as CASSGQLNTEAFF.

In this sample, this clone turned up once. V is TRBV27 and J is TRBJ2-5; 7 positions agree with TRBD1. CDR3 length: 14 residues. V was pared by 5 bases and J by 2 bases, with 5 bases of the junction left unmatched. Germline CDR1 reads MNHEY; CDR2 reads SMNVEV (reference sequence). CDR3 DNA sequence: TGTGCCAGCAGTCCCGGGACAGAGCAAGAGACCCAGTACTTC. This sequence encodes CASSPGTEQETQYF.

Written as DNA, the CDR3 is TGTGCCAGCAGCTTACCTAGCGGGGGGGCCCCAGATACGCAGTATTTT. It codes for CASSLPSGGAPDTQYF. The chain couples TRBV7-6 to TRBJ2-3; 12 nucleotides agree with TRBD2. Germline V lookup: CDR1 SGHVS, CDR2 FNYEAQ. This CDR3 is built from 16 residues. V gave up 2 bases and J gave up 4 bases; unmatched junction bases: 4.

This chain links TRBV19 with TRBJ2-1; 9 positions agree with TRBD2. This CDR3 has 15 amino acids. Germline V lookup: CDR1 LNHDA, CDR2 SQIVND (reference sequence). The V and J ends lost 4 bases and 6 bases, in that order; junction bases with no gene match: 7. The CDR3 here is CASSRGTSSGNEQFF. CDR3 coding DNA: TGTGCCAGTAGTAGAGGGACTAGCAGTGGCAATGAGCAGTTCTTC.

V is TRBV5-1 and J is TRBJ2-7; perhaps TRBD1 as D (6 bases). Trimming took off 4 bases at V and 0 bases at J, with 11 bases between the two ends. CDR1 and CDR2 (germline): SGHRS, YFSETQ. The CDR3 loop spans 14 amino acids. CDR3 nucleotides: TGCGCCAGCAGCCCTCTACAGGGCTCCTACGAGCAGTACTTC. Translating it yields CASSPLQGSYEQYF. Supplemented by reference TRBV5-1 and TRBJ2-7, the full variable domain reads KAGVTQTPRYLIKTRGQQVTLSCSPISGHRSVSWYQQTPGQGLQFLFEYFSETQRNKGNFPGRFSGRQFSNSRSEMNVSTLELGDSALYLCASSPLQGSYEQYFGPGTRLTVT.

The rearrangement joins TRBV27 to TRBJ2-3, with TRBD2 identical over 9 bases. CDR1 and CDR2 (germline): MNHEY, SMNVEV (reference sequence). This CDR3 spans 15 amino acids. V shed 5 bases and J 0 bases; nucleotides not matched to a gene: 3. The CDR3 DNA reads as TGTGCCAGCAGTATAAGCGGGGGGAGCACAGATACGCAGTATTTT. Protein product: CASSISGGSTDTQYF.

The rearrangement uses TRBV15 and TRBJ1-2; D unresolved. Deletions cut 3 bases from V and 0 bases from J, with 11 bases between. The CDR3 contains 15 residues. The V gene's germline CDR1 is LNHNV and CDR2 YYDKDF (reference sequence). The CDR3 loop reads CATSRDPRPNYGYTF. CDR3 DNA sequence: TGTGCCACCAGCAGGGATCCTCGTCCTAACTATGGCTACACCTTC.

The V and J genes are TRBV9 and TRBJ1-5; D is uncertain. The CDR3 is 15 residues long. Per germline, CDR1 SGDLS and CDR2 YYNGEE. V was pared by 0 bases and J by 2 bases, with 9 bases between. As DNA, the CDR3 is TGTGCCAGCAGCGTAGGTGTGGATGGCAATCAGCCCCAGCATTTT. Protein sequence: CASSVGVDGNQPQHF.

The V and J genes are TRBV11-2 and TRBJ1-1, with D unresolved. Trimming shortened V by 4 bases and J by 1 base, and 22 bases separated the two germline ends. This CDR3 is 18 amino acids long. CDR1 SGHAT and CDR2 FQNNGV come from the germline V gene. CDR3 region: CASSSVRWPRIQNTEAFF. CDR3 nucleotide sequence: TGTGCCAGCAGCTCAGTGAGGTGGCCCCGAATACAGAACACTGAAGCTTTCTTT.

The V call is TRBV18, the J call TRBJ1-1; D remains ambiguous. Germline-derived CDR1 and CDR2 are KGHSH and LQKENI. The CDR3 totals 15 residues. V lost 2 bases and J lost 1, with 11 bases in between. The CDR3 region has the DNA TGTGCCAGCTCACCAAACACCCAGGCGAACACTGAAGCTTTCTTT. Its protein product is CASSPNTQANTEAFF. Using reference TRBV18 and TRBJ1-1 for the parts outside the CDR3, the full variable domain is NAGVMQNPRHLVRRRGQEARLRCSPMKGHSHVYWYRQLPEEGLKFMVYLQKENIIDESGMPKERFSAEFPKEGPSILRIQQVVRGDSAAYFCASSPNTQANTEAFFGQGTRLTVV.

A single count supports this clone. V gene TRBV7-9 combines with J gene TRBJ2-5, with D uncertain. Germline-derived CDR1 and CDR2 are SEHNR and FQNEAQ (reference sequence). CDR3 length: 16 amino acids. V lost 1 base and J 3 bases, leaving 15 bases between the germline ends. CDR3 DNA sequence: TGTGCCAGCAGCTTAGGTTTGCAAGGGTGGAAAGAGACCCAGTACTTC. It specifies CASSLGLQGWKETQYF.

This sequence joins TRBV25-1 and TRBJ2-1; D tentatively fits TRBD1 or TRBD2 (7 bases each). The CDR3 has 13 amino acids. Germline lookup yields CDR1 MGHDK and CDR2 SYGVNS. Trimming pared 6 bases from V and 8 bases from J, leaving 14 bases between. The CDR3 DNA sequence: TGTGCCAGCAGCCAGGCAGGGGGGGATGAGCAGTTCTTC. Its protein product is CASSQAGGDEQFF. The entire variable domain, with the rest obtained from reference TRBV25-1 and TRBJ2-1, is as follows: EADIYQTPRYLVIGTGKKITLECSQTMGHDKMYWYQQDPGMELHLIHYSYGVNSTEKGDLSSESTVSRIRTEHFPLTLESARPSHTSQYLCASSQAGGDEQFFGPGTRLTVL.

J is TRBJ2-7 and V is TRBV18; 7 bases align to TRBD1. The V segment lost 5 bases and the J segment 2 bases; nucleotides outside the gene matches: 9. Germline CDR1 reads KGHSH; CDR2 reads LQKENI. The CDR3 covers 15 residues. The CDR3 spells CASSSEDRPTYEQYF. CDR3 nucleotides: TGTGCCAGCTCATCCGAGGACAGGCCGACCTACGAGCAGTACTTC.

This rearrangement joins TRBV6-2 or TRBV6-3 to TRBJ1-1; D remains ambiguous. This CDR3 is 16 amino acids long. V shed 2 bases and J shed 1 base, with 14 bases lying between them. Germline CDR1 reads MNHEY; CDR2 reads SVGEGT. The CDR3 DNA sequence: TGTGCCAGCAGTTACCAGTTCCGGGAGGGGAACACTGAAGCTTTCTTT. It translates to CASSYQFREGNTEAFF.

The chain carries TRBV3-1 (or the pseudogene TRBV3-2) and TRBJ1-5; D is unclear. Germline V CDR1 and CDR2: LGHDT, YNNKEL (reference sequence). V dropped 0 bases and J dropped 0 bases, with 12 bases sitting between them. This CDR3 is built from 17 residues. The CDR3 spells CASSQEIRLNSNQPQHF. DNA of the CDR3: TGTGCCAGCAGCCAAGAAATCCGGCTAAATAGCAATCAGCCCCAGCATTTT.

The rearrangement uses TRBV7-8 and TRBJ2-7; the match to TRBD1 covers 7 bases. Trimming cost V 2 bases and J 0 bases; bases outside gene matches: 4. The CDR3 sequence is 15 residues long. Germline CDR1 and CDR2: SGHVS and FQNEAQ. The CDR3 sequence is CASSLLQGPSYEQYF. Here the CDR3 DNA reads TGTGCCAGCAGCTTACTACAGGGGCCCTCCTACGAGCAGTACTTC. The full variable domain, in which reference TRBV7-8 and TRBJ2-7 provide the parts outside the CDR3, is GAGVSQSPRYKVAKRGQDVALRCDPISGHVSLFWYQQALGQGPEFLTYFQNEAQLDKSGLPSDRFFAERPEGSVSTLKIQRTQQEDSAVYLCASSLLQGPSYEQYFGPGTRLTVT.

The chain couples TRBV6-1 to TRBJ1-2; D is undetermined. This CDR3 contains 13 residues. Germline V gene lookup returns CDR1 MNHNS and CDR2 SASEGT. Deletions cut 1 base from V and 4 bases from J, with 7 bases between. The CDR3 DNA reads TGTGCCAGCAGTGAAGGGAACTTCTATGGCTACACCTTC. Its translation is CASSEGNFYGYTF.

The chain joins TRBV9 to TRBJ1-2, with a possible D match to TRBD1 (6 bases). CDR1 and CDR2 from the germline V gene are SGDLS and YYNGEE. The CDR3 extends over 13 amino acids. Trimming cost V 4 bases and J 8 bases, with 15 bases left between them. In DNA form, the CDR3 reads TGTGCCAGCAGCCTATATGAGGGGGGAGGCTACACCTTC. The encoded protein is CASSLYEGGGYTF. The whole variable domain, remainder taken from reference TRBV9 and TRBJ1-2, is DSGVTQTPKHLITATGQRVTLRCSPRSGDLSVYWYQQSLDQGLQFLIQYYNGEERAKGNILERFSAQQFPDLHSELNLSSLELGDSALYFCASSLYEGGGYTFGSGTRLTVV.